Below are 11 T cell receptor beta chains sequenced from a single sample in a study of CD8 T cells in ankylosing spondylitis. Study-wide findings and caveats: Characteristic of ankylosing spondylitis blood, it appeared, was a TCR beta motif comprising about eight highly homologous variants.

TCRdb re-called the 5' RACE reads through MiXCR, storing one row per CDR3 protein. The sample carries 100,000 to 150,000 distinct CDR3 sequences, more than 15% recorded once. Their target antigens are unknown. Input material: blood, either unsorted or a sorted T cell fraction (not recorded which). These receptors were obtained from a male donor with ankylosing spondylitis.

The chain uses TRBV7-9 and TRBJ1-1; tentatively, D is TRBD1 (6 bases). Germline values: CDR1 SEHNR, CDR2 FQNEAQ (reference sequence). Trimming cost V 6 bases and J 2 bases, with 22 bases left between them. This CDR3 region has 17 residues. Written as DNA, the CDR3 is TGTGCCAGCAGTCCCAAACGCGCCAGGGGTAGAAACACTGAAGCTTTCTTT. Encoded protein: CASSPKRARGRNTEAFF.

In its sample, this clonotype was seen a few times. The V call is TRBV10-3, the J call TRBJ2-1, with D possibly TRBD2 on 6 matching bases. Trimming pared 0 bases from V and 5 bases from J, leaving 11 bases between. CDR3 length: 15 residues. The germline CDR1 and CDR2 sequences are ENHRY and SYGVKD. The DNA for the CDR3 is TGTGCCATCAGTGAGTCGAGGAGGGCCGACAATGAGCAGTTCTTC. Its translation: CAISESRRADNEQFF.

This clonotype has a handful of counts. The chain has TRBV14 and TRBJ1-1; TRBD1 might be the D (6 bases). V was trimmed by 4 bases and J by 4 bases, leaving 13 bases between them. Germline V CDR1 and CDR2: SGHDN, FVKESK. This CDR3 is built from 14 residues. CDR3 bases: TGTGCCAGCAGCCTTCAGGGGTACGGCACTGAAGCTTTCTTT. Translation gives CASSLQGYGTEAFF.

This clonotype was detected a few times. The genes are TRBV18 and TRBJ1-5; D is ambiguous. The CDR3 extends over 15 amino acids. The V gene lost 2 bases and the J gene lost 0 bases, with 8 bases spanning the gap. The germline V gene has CDR1 KGHSH and CDR2 LQKENI. The CDR3 nucleotides read TGTGCCAGCTCACCAACTATTGATAGCAATCAGCCCCAGCATTTT. As protein: CASSPTIDSNQPQHF.

This clonotype was counted a few times. J is TRBJ2-7 and V is TRBV9; 9 nucleotides align to TRBD2. The junction had 4 bases not matched to a gene; V was cut back by 0 bases and J by 6 bases. This CDR3 contains 14 residues. Germline V gives CDR1 SGDLS, CDR2 YYNGEE. In DNA form, the CDR3 reads TGTGCCAGCAGCGTAGCCGCGGGAGGGCTCGAGCAGTACTTC. It translates to CASSVAAGGLEQYF.

This clonotype was found a few times. This chain joins TRBV28 and TRBJ2-4; D may be TRBD1 (5 bases). Deletions cut 6 bases from V and 5 bases from J, with 26 bases between. The CDR3 covers 18 residues. Germline-derived CDR1 and CDR2 are MDHEN and SYDVKM. This CDR3 reads CASSRTLQVVPVENIQYF. The CDR3 nucleotides read TGTGCCAGCAGCAGGACACTACAGGTAGTCCCCGTCGAAAACATTCAGTACTTC.

The rearrangement links TRBV2 to TRBJ2-1, with 14 bases matching TRBD2. From germline, CDR1 is SNHLY and CDR2 FYNNEI. V lost 6 bases to trimming and J lost 9 bases; unmatched junction nucleotides: 7. This CDR3 comprises 15 residues. CDR3 sequence reads: CASRGTSGSLGEQFF. The DNA of the CDR3 is TGTGCCAGCAGAGGGACTAGCGGGAGTCTAGGTGAGCAGTTCTTC.

The sample holds a few counts of this clonotype. This chain joins TRBV12-3 or TRBV12-4 and TRBJ2-2, with D unclear. The V gene lost 7 bases and the J gene lost 5 bases, with 8 bases spanning the gap. CDR3 length equals 12 residues. The CDR3, as DNA: TGTGCCAGCACCTACGGGACCGGGGAGCTGTTTTTT. Translation: CASTYGTGELFF.

The V call is TRBV7-6, the J call TRBJ2-7; the match to TRBD2 covers 14 bases. The J segment lost 4 bases and the V segment lost 5 bases, leaving 7 bases of the junction unmatched. From germline, CDR1 is SGHVS and CDR2 FNYEAQ. The CDR3 runs to 16 residues. The CDR3 nucleotides read TGTGCCAGCAGCCAATGGGGACTAGCGGGAGAGTACGAGCAGTACTTC. Protein sequence: CASSQWGLAGEYEQYF.

This clonotype was detected a few times. V and J are TRBV14 and TRBJ2-1, with 14 positions matching TRBD2. The V gene end was trimmed by 0 bases and the J gene end by 1 base; junction bases not matched to a gene: 17. Germline V gene lookup returns CDR1 SGHDN and CDR2 FVKESK. The CDR3 runs 23 residues. CDR3 nucleotides: TGTGCCAGCAGCCAAGAAGGACAGGGCGGGACTAGCGGGAGTCTTCGATCCTACAATGAGCAGTTCTTC. This translates into CASSQEGQGGTSGSLRSYNEQFF.

There are a few counts of this clonotype. The chain couples TRBV12-3 or TRBV12-4 to TRBJ2-7, with a weak D call TRBD2 (5 bases). V gave up 4 bases and J gave up 1 base, with 8 bases separating them. The CDR3 has 13 amino acids. The CDR3 region has the DNA TGTGCCAGCAGTTGGACTGGTTCCTACGAGCAGTACTTC. This sequence encodes CASSWTGSYEQYF.